This T cell receptor (beta chain) was identified during a study of identifying expanded T cells in peripheral blood. General study results and limits: Differentially abundant clones: roughly 1.2 between replicates, about 15 at 2 to 3 weeks, 19 at four. Roughly two-week clone count variance significantly increased as total template count grew.

Collection occurred without any documented infections or immune events in donors. This CDR3 is 12 amino acids long. Trimming pared 4 bases from V and 4 bases from J, leaving 8 bases between. Germline assignment: CDR1 SQVTM and CDR2 ANQGSEA. On this clone: Its matching antigen is unknown.

The repertoire was sequenced with immunoSEQ multiplex PCR; TCRdb's copy has only in-frame clones and lacks some. The table includes some 93,000 clones, around 90% detected once. J is TRBJ1-5 and V is TRBV29-1; no clear D gene. The sample was blood. This TCR was sampled from a person between 18 and 69 years old in good health. CDR3 bases: TGCAGCGTTGGCTCGGCGAATCAGCCCCAGCATTTT. Its translation is CSVGSANQPQHF.